The present entry profiles one T cell receptor beta chain with its context. The sample comes from a study of STAT5B mutations in CD4+ large granular lymphocyte leukemia. V lost 4 bases and J 1 base, leaving 8 bases between the germline ends. The CDR3 covers 14 residues. Germline lookup yields CDR1 MNHEY and CDR2 SVGAGI. Measured with immunoSEQ multiplex PCR; TCRdb has only the in-frame clones, and not every one. Among more than 45,000 clones listed, about three quarters were seen once. The source of this sequence is a human donor in good health. This chain connects TRBV6-5 to TRBJ1-3; D unclear. Sequenced: CD4+ T cells from blood buffy coats. CDR3 nucleotide sequence: TGTGCCAGCAGTTGGCAGAAGTCTGGAAACACCATATATTTT. The encoded protein is CASSWQKSGNTIYF.